The 29 T cell receptor beta chains in this list originate from one sample, sequenced in a study of blood T cells in healthy people across ages. Combining a sample-barcoded 5' primer with a J-beta primer mix, a second PCR ran for roughly 7 to 12 cycles. TCRdb redid the calling of the 5' RACE reads with MiXCR, one entry per CDR3 protein. The table shows hundreds of thousands of distinct CDR3 sequences, with about half occurring only once. The sequenced material came from blood. Every receptor here comes from a woman aged 60-75 years in good health.

The genes are TRBV20-1 and TRBJ2-5; D may be TRBD1 (6 bases). CDR3 length equals 15 residues. V was clipped by 0 bases and J by 5 bases, with 16 bases between them. CDR1 is DFQATT, CDR2 SNEGSKA, per germline (reference sequence). CDR3 residues: CSAREGPGVGETQYF. The CDR3 DNA reads TGCAGTGCTAGAGAGGGTCCAGGGGTGGGGGAGACCCAGTACTTC.

This clonotype occurred a few times. Written as DNA, the CDR3 is TGTGCCAGCAGCCCTTTCCCTCCGGGGGAAACCTTTTACAATGAGCAGTTCTTC. As protein: CASSPFPPGETFYNEQFF. The rearrangement joins TRBV27 to TRBJ2-1; tentative D call: TRBD2 (6 bases). Trimming removed 6 bases at V and 4 bases at J, with 25 bases between. Germline lookup yields CDR1 MNHEY and CDR2 SMNVEV (reference sequence). This CDR3 has 18 amino acids.

The rearrangement links TRBV6-5 to TRBJ2-4; possibly TRBD2 for D (5 bases). The CDR3 sequence is 17 residues long. Trimming left V 0 bases short and J 13 bases short, with 25 bases between. Per the germline V gene, CDR1 is MNHEY and CDR2 is SVGAGI. The DNA for the CDR3 is TGTGCCAGCAGTTACTCGAAGTTTCCGCGGAACCCTTGGGAGCAGTACTTC. Its protein product is CASSYSKFPRNPWEQYF.

This clonotype was detected only once. DNA of the CDR3: TGTGCCAGCAGCTCCATCTATAGAGATACGCAGTATTTT. This translates into CASSSIYRDTQYF. This chain uses TRBV7-2 with TRBJ2-3, with unresolved D. Germline CDR1 reads SGHTA; CDR2 reads FQGNSA. This CDR3 comprises 13 residues. Trimming took off 4 bases at V and 5 bases at J, with 10 bases between the two ends.

This chain joins TRBV29-1 and TRBJ2-1, with 7 nucleotides matching TRBD1. The CDR3 totals 14 residues. V gave up 0 bases and J gave up 7 bases; unmatched junction bases: 6. The germline gives CDR1 SQVTM, CDR2 ANQGSEA. CDR3 sequence reads: CSVEDGDRRNEQFF. Written as DNA, the CDR3 is TGCAGCGTTGAAGATGGGGACAGAAGGAATGAGCAGTTCTTC.

The chain links TRBV5-1 to TRBJ2-1, with D possibly TRBD2 on 6 matching bases. Germline V gives CDR1 SGHRS, CDR2 YFSETQ. The CDR3 has 15 amino acids. V lost 0 bases, J lost 5 bases, and 12 bases lay in between. CDR3 nucleotide sequence: TGCGCCAGCAGCTTGGAAACACTAGCCCACAATGAGCAGTTCTTC. Translating it yields CASSLETLAHNEQFF.

The chain has TRBV30 and TRBJ2-3, with TRBD2 identical over 7 bases. The V segment lost 3 bases and the J segment 2 bases; nucleotides outside the gene matches: 5. The germline V gene has CDR1 GTSNPN and CDR2 SVGIG (reference sequence). The CDR3 totals 14 residues. The CDR3 DNA reads as TGTGCCTGGAGGGCGAGCGGGACCACAGATACGCAGTATTTT. Translation gives CAWRASGTTDTQYF.

This sequence joins TRBV9 and TRBJ1-2; 8 bases align to TRBD1. The CDR3 extends over 16 amino acids. The germline gives CDR1 SGDLS, CDR2 YYNGEE. Unmatched junction bases numbered 9, after V lost 3 bases and J lost 2 bases. The CDR3 loop reads CASSEPTGERNYGYTF. Here the CDR3 DNA reads TGTGCCAGCAGCGAGCCGACAGGGGAAAGAAACTATGGCTACACCTTC.

V and J are TRBV15 and TRBJ2-2; D is ambiguous. The CDR3 runs 15 residues. The germline CDR1 and CDR2 sequences are LNHNV and YYDKDF (reference sequence). V shed 3 bases and J shed 1 base, with 9 bases lying between them. The CDR3 nucleotides are TGTGCCACCAGCAGTGGTGACCTGAACACCGGGGAGCTGTTTTTT. It yields the protein CATSSGDLNTGELFF.

The J gene is TRBJ2-2, the V gene TRBV4-3; 14 bases map to TRBD2. This CDR3 has 16 residues. V lost 5 bases, J lost 4 bases, and 3 bases stayed unmatched. Germline V CDR1 and CDR2: LGHNA, YSLEER. The CDR3 DNA sequence: TGCGCCAGCAGCGCGGGACTAGCGGGAGTCACCGGGGAGCTGTTTTTT. Amino acid sequence: CASSAGLAGVTGELFF.

The rearrangement joins TRBV20-1 to TRBJ2-5; 7 positions match TRBD2. The V segment lost 3 bases and the J segment 0 bases; nucleotides outside the gene matches: 1. The CDR3 contains 13 residues. Per the germline V gene, CDR1 is DFQATT and CDR2 is SNEGSKA (reference sequence). CDR3 coding DNA: TGCAGTGCTAGCGGGAGGTACCAAGAGACCCAGTACTTC. It yields the protein CSASGRYQETQYF.

For this clonotype: The CDR3 carries no conserved terminal phenylalanine or tryptophan, so it likely arises from a read error. The chain combines TRBV24-1 with TRBJ2-2; 8 bases map to TRBD1. Per the germline V gene, CDR1 is KGHDR and CDR2 is SFDVKD. This CDR3 spans 16 amino acids. The CDR3 DNA is TGTGCCACCAGTGATCCCAGGACAGGGTCAACCGGGGACCTGTTTTCT. Amino acid sequence: CATSDPRTGSTGDLFS.

The CDR3 is CASSLSTGTINTEAFF. Here the CDR3 DNA reads TGTGCCAGCAGTTTATCTACAGGGACCATAAACACTGAAGCTTTCTTT. The rearrangement uses TRBV27 and TRBJ1-1; possible D gene TRBD1, 6 bases. Between the trimmed V and J ends, which lost 0 bases and 2 bases, there was a span of 13 bases. Germline loops: CDR1 MNHEY, CDR2 SMNVEV (reference sequence). The CDR3 is made up of 16 amino acids.

The chain combines TRBV29-1 with TRBJ2-7, with D perhaps TRBD1 (6 bases). Germline V gene sequence: CDR1 SQVTM, CDR2 ANQGSEA. This CDR3 comprises 13 residues. Trimming cost V 6 bases and J 6 bases, with 18 bases left between them. Here the CDR3 DNA reads TGCAGCGTCGCCCGCCCAGGGGTAGGCGAGCAGTACTTC. Amino acids: CSVARPGVGEQYF.

J is TRBJ1-1 and V is TRBV29-1; D gene ambiguous. CDR1 SQVTM and CDR2 ANQGSEA come from the germline V gene. The CDR3 has 12 amino acids. The CDR3 sequence is CRVTGPNTEAFF. The CDR3 nucleotides are TGCAGGGTCACCGGGCCGAACACTGAAGCTTTCTTT.

V and J are TRBV7-6 and TRBJ2-7, with D hard to call. V was clipped by 0 bases and J by 4 bases, with 7 bases between them. The length of the CDR3 is 13 residues. Germline CDR1 is SGHVS and CDR2 is FNYEAQ. CDR3 sequence reads: CASSLALRYEQYF. As DNA, the CDR3 is TGTGCCAGCAGCTTAGCGTTGCGGTACGAGCAGTACTTC.

This chain joins TRBV20-1 and TRBJ2-2; TRBD1 is a possible D gene (5 bases). The CDR3 length is 13 residues. V was pared by 6 bases and J by 3 bases, with 11 bases between. CDR1 and CDR2 from the germline V gene are DFQATT and SNEGSKA (reference sequence). CDR3 region: CSARRQYTGELFF. For the CDR3, the DNA is TGCAGTGCCCGGCGACAGTACACCGGGGAGCTGTTTTTT.

The chain recombines TRBV20-1 with TRBJ2-2; TRBD1 might be the D (5 bases). The CDR3 loop spans 15 amino acids. From germline, CDR1 is DFQATT and CDR2 SNEGSKA (reference sequence). The V and J ends lost 0 bases and 0 bases respectively, with 8 bases between them. The CDR3 region is CSAREGRANTGELFF. The CDR3 region has the DNA TGCAGTGCTAGAGAAGGCAGGGCGAACACCGGGGAGCTGTTTTTT.

V is TRBV7-2 and J is TRBJ2-1; 7 bases are shared with TRBD2. J was trimmed by 4 bases and V by 0 bases; bases with no gene match: 3. The germline CDR1 and CDR2 sequences are SGHTA and FQGNSA. This CDR3 is built from 15 residues. Here the CDR3 reads CASSLAFSGYNEQFF. DNA of the CDR3: TGTGCCAGCAGCTTAGCGTTTAGCGGGTACAATGAGCAGTTCTTC.

The chain carries TRBV25-1 and TRBJ1-2, with a tentative D call TRBD1 (5 bases). The germline CDR1 and CDR2 sequences are MGHDK and SYGVNS. V lost 4 bases to trimming and J lost 7 bases, with 16 bases between them. The CDR3 totals 14 residues. The DNA for the CDR3 is TGTGCCAGCAGTGTTTCTAATGCCGGGGGTGGCTACACCTTC. Translating it yields CASSVSNAGGGYTF.

The chain has TRBV7-9 and TRBJ2-1; no clear D. This CDR3 has 16 amino acids. CDR1 is SEHNR and CDR2 is FQNEAQ in the germline V gene (reference sequence). Trimming left V 3 bases short and J 3 bases short, with 15 bases between. The CDR3 coding sequence is TGTGCCAGCAGCTTCACGGGTCGGGCAGTCTACAATGAGCAGTTCTTC. This translates into CASSFTGRAVYNEQFF.

A few counts support this clonotype. The V call is TRBV7-2, the J call TRBJ2-7; D is unresolved. V was pared by 5 bases and J by 6 bases, with 20 bases between. The germline CDR1 and CDR2 sequences are SGHTA and FQGNSA. This CDR3 region has 15 residues. The DNA for the CDR3 is TGTGCCAGCAGCGTTCGGGCCCCCCTACGTGGCGAGCAGTACTTC. Translating gives CASSVRAPLRGEQYF.

Turning to this clonotype: An end of the junction differs from the germline gene, which may be a read error. The rearrangement uses TRBV20-1 and TRBJ2-7, with D possibly TRBD2 on 6 matching bases. The CDR3 has 15 residues. Germline V lookup: CDR1 DFQATT, CDR2 SNEGSKA (reference sequence). The DNA of the CDR3 is TGCAGTGTTAGGCGGGGAAGGGTCTACTCCTACGGGCAGTACTTC. This encodes CSVRRGRVYSYGQYF.

This clonotype was counted many times. This sequence joins TRBV20-1 and TRBJ2-5; tentatively, D is TRBD2 (5 bases). This CDR3 is built from 12 residues. Trimming took off 8 bases at V and 2 bases at J, with 12 bases between the two ends. Looked up from germline, CDR1 is DFQATT and CDR2 is SNEGSKA (reference sequence). CDR3 protein: CSSIARQETQYF. As DNA, the CDR3 is TGCAGTTCGATAGCGAGGCAAGAGACCCAGTACTTC.

On this clonotype itself: One end of the junction is discordant with germline, which a read error may explain. The chain uses TRBV20-1 and TRBJ2-1; 9 bases map to TRBD2. The germline gives CDR1 DFQATT, CDR2 SNEGSKA (reference sequence). This CDR3 spans 16 amino acids. CDR3 amino acids: CSARVSSGSSYNKQFF. The CDR3 DNA reads as TGCAGTGCTAGAGTGAGTAGCGGGAGCTCCTACAATAAGCAGTTCTTC.

The V gene is TRBV15, the J gene TRBJ2-5; TRBD1 might be the D (5 bases). Trimming stripped 3 bases from V and 2 bases from J, with 7 bases between. The CDR3 is 13 amino acids. CDR1 LNHNV and CDR2 YYDKDF come from the germline V gene (reference sequence). The CDR3 region is CATSRTVQETQYF. CDR3 coding DNA: TGTGCCACCAGCAGGACAGTTCAAGAGACCCAGTACTTC.

A few counts support this clonotype. V and J are TRBV18 and TRBJ1-6; no reliable D call. CDR1 and CDR2 (germline): KGHSH, LQKENI. V was clipped by 2 bases and J by 2 bases, with 13 bases between them. The CDR3 runs to 17 residues. The CDR3: CASSPTARATYNSPLHF. The DNA of the CDR3 is TGTGCCAGCTCACCAACAGCCCGAGCAACCTATAATTCACCCCTCCACTTT.

This clonotype was seen a few times. DNA of the CDR3: TGCAGCGTTCTAGCGGGTACCCTAGCCAAAAACATTCAGTACTTC. Its translation is CSVLAGTLAKNIQYF. The chain carries TRBV29-1 and TRBJ2-4; 8 nucleotides agree with TRBD2. The CDR3 loop spans 15 amino acids. The germline CDR1 and CDR2 sequences are SQVTM and ANQGSEA. V lost 5 bases, J lost 0 bases, and 6 bases stayed unmatched.

The V gene is TRBV6-6, the J gene TRBJ2-7; D is uncertain. The CDR3 covers 13 residues. V gave up 5 bases and J gave up 4 bases, with 12 bases separating them. Germline V lookup: CDR1 MNHNY, CDR2 SVGAGI (reference sequence). CDR3 sequence (DNA): TGTGCCAGCAGTGACACGAAACTTTACGAGCAGTACTTC. This sequence encodes CASSDTKLYEQYF.